The T cell receptor (beta chain) described here comes from a study of shared clonotypes between healthy human individuals. Study details: The study used three CD4 naive, three CD4 memory, two CD8 naive and one CD8 memory plate per donor.

Study-wide points: It was expected that sequencing depth would affect clonotype sharing among donors.

Caucasian adults living in Nashville, Tennessee, provided all samples. Regarding this clone: The antigen is unknown.

Here immunoSEQ multiplex PCR was the method, and the copy in TCRdb shows in-frame clones only, minus some. This sample has hundreds of thousands of clones; around 73% occur once, and the top ten carry 1.5% to 2%. J was trimmed by 3 bases and V by 3 bases; bases with no gene match: 5. The CDR3 has 15 amino acids. CDR1 and CDR2 (germline): SEHNR, FQNEAQ (reference sequence). The rearrangement uses TRBV7-9 and TRBJ2-5, with TRBD2 identical over 9 bases. The sequence was obtained from a woman aged 25 to 39 in good health. Sequenced input: memory CD4+ T cells sorted from blood. Subset specified: CD45RA-negative fraction. DNA for the CDR3: TGTGCCAGCAGCTTCTGGACTAGCGCCAAAGAGACCCAGTACTTC. Protein sequence: CASSFWTSAKETQYF.